This record concerns one T cell receptor beta chain sequence. Its antigen remains unknown. The entry originates in a study of cytomegalovirus exposure and HLA in healthy donors. Study-wide background: The platform used for the approximately 130 validation repertoires matched that of the roughly 670 first-cohort repertoires, a later analysis reported.

General study results and limits: In vitro experiments confirmed that three CMV-associated chains were specific for CMV antigens. Both high specificity and high sensitivity reportedly marked the classifier's diagnosis of cytomegalovirus status. The study put some 160 TCR beta chains on its list as cytomegalovirus-associated.

This table comes from immunoSEQ multiplex PCR, and its TCRdb copy is limited to in-frame clones, with some not included. This table has roughly 84,000 clones, approximately 91% appearing once. This CDR3 is 14 amino acids long. Germline V gene data show CDR1 as SNHLY and CDR2 as FYNNEI. Germline trimming cut 7 bases from V and 2 bases from J; bases unmatched to any gene: 7. The TCR comes from a man younger than 40 in good health and CMV-seronegative. The sample comprised PBMCs. The rearrangement joins TRBV2 to TRBJ1-1; TRBD1 agrees at 7 bases. The CDR3 nucleotides read TGTGCCAGCACGGTAGGGACAGTCAACACTGAAGCTTTCTTT. Its translation: CASTVGTVNTEAFF.